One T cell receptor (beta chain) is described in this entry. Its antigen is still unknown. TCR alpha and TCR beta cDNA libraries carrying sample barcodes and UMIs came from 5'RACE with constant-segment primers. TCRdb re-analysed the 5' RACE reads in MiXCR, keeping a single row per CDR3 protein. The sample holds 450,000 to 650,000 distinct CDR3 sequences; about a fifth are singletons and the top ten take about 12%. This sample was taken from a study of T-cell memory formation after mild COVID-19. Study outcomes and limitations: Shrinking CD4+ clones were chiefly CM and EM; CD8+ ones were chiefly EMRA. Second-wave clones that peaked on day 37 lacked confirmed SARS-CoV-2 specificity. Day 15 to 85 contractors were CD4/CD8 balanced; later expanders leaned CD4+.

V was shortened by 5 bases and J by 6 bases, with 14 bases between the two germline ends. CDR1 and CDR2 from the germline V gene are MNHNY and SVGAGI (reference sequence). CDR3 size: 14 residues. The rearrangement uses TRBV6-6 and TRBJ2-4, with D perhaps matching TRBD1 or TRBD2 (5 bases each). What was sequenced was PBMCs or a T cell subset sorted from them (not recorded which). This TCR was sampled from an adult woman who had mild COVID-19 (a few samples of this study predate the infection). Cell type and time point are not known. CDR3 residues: CASSNAGGGNIQYF. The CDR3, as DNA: TGTGCCAGCAGTAACGCGGGTGGGGGAAACATTCAGTACTTC.